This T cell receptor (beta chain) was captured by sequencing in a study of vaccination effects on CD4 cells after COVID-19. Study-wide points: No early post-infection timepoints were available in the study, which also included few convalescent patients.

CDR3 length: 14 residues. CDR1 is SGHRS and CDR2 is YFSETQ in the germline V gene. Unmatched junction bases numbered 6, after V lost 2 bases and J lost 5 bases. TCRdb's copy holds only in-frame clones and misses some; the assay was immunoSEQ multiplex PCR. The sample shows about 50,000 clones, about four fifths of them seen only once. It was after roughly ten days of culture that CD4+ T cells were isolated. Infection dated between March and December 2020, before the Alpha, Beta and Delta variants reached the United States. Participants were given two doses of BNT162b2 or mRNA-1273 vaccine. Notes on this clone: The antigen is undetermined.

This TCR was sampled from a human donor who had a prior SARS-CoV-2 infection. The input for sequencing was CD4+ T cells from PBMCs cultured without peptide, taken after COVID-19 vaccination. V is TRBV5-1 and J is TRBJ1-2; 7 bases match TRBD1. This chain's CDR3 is CASSFTGDEYGYTF. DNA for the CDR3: TGCGCCAGCAGCTTCACAGGGGATGAATATGGCTACACCTTC.